The 26 T cell receptor beta chains below were found in one sample sequenced in a study of blood T cell repertoires in COVID-19. Assay used: immunoSEQ multiplex PCR; TCRdb lists only in-frame clones, some missing. Among about 100,000 clones listed, around three quarters were seen once. Source material: peripheral blood. Every receptor here comes from a man aged 50 to 60 who had recovered from COVID-19.

The chain combines TRBV25-1 with TRBJ2-7, with no clear D. The CDR3 loop spans 11 amino acids. V was cut by 6 bases and J by 6 bases, with 9 bases left in between. Germline V gene sequence: CDR1 MGHDK, CDR2 SYGVNS. The DNA of the CDR3 is TGTGCCAGCAGATCCGGTAGCGAGCAGTACTTC. Its protein product is CASRSGSEQYF.

This rearrangement joins TRBV11-1 to TRBJ1-4, with 10 bases lining up with TRBD1. CDR1 and CDR2 from the germline V gene are SGHAT and FQDESV (reference sequence). V dropped 6 bases and J dropped 8; count of bases not matched to a gene: 9. The CDR3 has 15 amino acids. The CDR3: CASSLGTGAEEKLFF. The CDR3 region has the DNA TGTGCCAGCAGTCTCGGGACAGGGGCAGAGGAAAAACTGTTTTTT.

With regard to this clone: Other DNA sequences from this sample encode an identical CDR3 as well. V usage is TRBV5-1 and J usage is TRBJ1-2; 8 nucleotides agree with TRBD1. J gave up 7 bases and V 0 bases, and 5 bases lay outside the gene matches. CDR3 length: 14 residues. Germline lookup yields CDR1 SGHRS and CDR2 YFSETQ. The CDR3 bases are TGCGCCAGCAGCTTGGCGGACAGGGCAGGTGGCTACACCTTC. It specifies CASSLADRAGGYTF. Based on the CDR3 plus reference TRBV5-1 and TRBJ1-2, the full variable domain is KAGVTQTPRYLIKTRGQQVTLSCSPISGHRSVSWYQQTPGQGLQFLFEYFSETQRNKGNFPGRFSGRQFSNSRSEMNVSTLELGDSALYLCASSLADRAGGYTFGSGTRLTVV.

The rearrangement links TRBV7-9 to TRBJ2-5; a weak D match, TRBD1 (6 bases). This CDR3 contains 14 residues. V was pared by 5 bases and J by 1 base, with 11 bases between. CDR1 and CDR2 from the germline V gene are SEHNR and FQNEAQ (reference sequence). The chain's CDR3 is CASSPQGPQETQYF. As DNA, the CDR3 is TGTGCCAGCAGCCCACAGGGACCCCAAGAGACCCAGTACTTC.

The chain carries TRBV24-1 and TRBJ2-3, with TRBD1 matching over 9 bases. Losses at the gene ends were 7 bases for V and 0 bases for J; bases not matched to a gene: 1. Germline CDR1 reads KGHDR; CDR2 reads SFDVKD. The CDR3 is 14 residues long. CDR3: CATRGTGSTDTQYF. In DNA form, the CDR3 reads TGTGCCACCAGAGGGACAGGGAGCACAGATACGCAGTATTTT.

The V and J genes are TRBV27 and TRBJ2-7; maybe TRBD2 (5 bases). The CDR3 contains 15 residues. Germline V gene lookup returns CDR1 MNHEY and CDR2 SMNVEV (reference sequence). V lost 3 bases and J lost 0, with 12 bases in between. The CDR3 DNA sequence: TGTGCCAGCAGTTTCGAAAGCGGCCCCTCCTACGAGCAGTACTTC. Residues: CASSFESGPSYEQYF.

V and J are TRBV7-9 and TRBJ2-3, with D unresolved. Per germline, CDR1 SEHNR and CDR2 FQNEAQ (reference sequence). This CDR3 is 15 amino acids long. Trimming stripped 0 bases from V and 4 bases from J, with 11 bases between. The CDR3 reads CASSLALRNPDTQYF. For the CDR3, the DNA is TGTGCCAGCAGCTTAGCTCTGAGGAATCCAGATACGCAGTATTTT.

The V call is TRBV19, the J call TRBJ1-1, with D tentatively TRBD1 (5 bases). V was clipped by 6 bases and J by 1 base, with 12 bases between them. The CDR3 consists of 14 residues. The germline V gene encodes CDR1 LNHDA and CDR2 SQIVND (reference sequence). The CDR3 reads CASRKTARNTEAFF. The CDR3 coding sequence is TGTGCCAGTAGAAAGACAGCGAGGAACACTGAAGCTTTCTTT.

The genes are TRBV28 and TRBJ1-6, with no clear D. V was pared by 6 bases and J by 8 bases, with 14 bases between. This CDR3 spans 14 amino acids. CDR1 is MDHEN, CDR2 SYDVKM, per germline. The CDR3 protein is CASRLRSRDSPLHF. CDR3 in DNA: TGTGCCAGCAGATTACGGAGCCGGGATTCACCCCTCCACTTT.

The chain couples TRBV19 to TRBJ2-7; 9 nucleotides align to TRBD1. J lost 6 bases, V lost 3 bases, and 6 bases had no gene match. The CDR3 sequence is 14 residues long. Germline CDR1 LNHDA, CDR2 SQIVND (reference sequence). DNA of the CDR3: TGTGCCAGTAGTATGACGGACAGGGGAGGCGAGCAGTACTTC. This translates into CASSMTDRGGEQYF.

The J gene is TRBJ1-2, the V gene TRBV14, with D tentatively TRBD1 (6 bases). Germline V CDR1 and CDR2: SGHDN, FVKESK. V was trimmed by 2 bases and J by 8 bases, leaving 12 bases between them. The CDR3 extends over 13 amino acids. In DNA, the CDR3 is TGTGCCAGCAGCCAATGGACAGCCGGAGGCTACACCTTC. It specifies CASSQWTAGGYTF.

The V gene is TRBV7-2, the J gene TRBJ2-1; 9 bases are a match to TRBD1. This CDR3 is built from 13 residues. Germline CDR1 SGHTA, CDR2 FQGNSA. The J segment lost 5 bases and the V segment lost 5 bases, leaving 1 base of the junction unmatched. CDR3 sequence (DNA): TGTGCCAGCAGCCGGACAGGGGACAATGAGCAGTTCTTC. It translates to CASSRTGDNEQFF.

This clone came up once. This CDR3 is CSAGEGGNTIYF. The CDR3 bases are TGCAGCGCGGGGGAGGGTGGAAACACCATATATTTT. The genes are TRBV29-1 and TRBJ1-3, with D perhaps TRBD1 (5 bases). CDR3 length: 12 residues. Germline CDR1 is SQVTM and CDR2 is ANQGSEA. The V and J ends lost 7 bases and 3 bases respectively, with 10 bases between them.

This chain connects TRBV30 to TRBJ1-5; TRBD1 agrees at 10 bases. This CDR3 has 16 amino acids. CDR1 is GTSNPN, CDR2 SVGIG, per germline (reference sequence). Trimming removed 1 base from V and 6 bases from J; junction bases left unmatched: 9. In nucleotides, the CDR3 is TGTGCCTGGAGTGACCGGGACAGGGGTCTTTTTCAGCCCCAGCATTTT. It is translated as CAWSDRDRGLFQPQHF.

This clone was observed once. The chain is built from TRBV2 and TRBJ1-1, with no clear D. With 5 bases removed from V and 8 bases from J, the gap between germline ends came to 9 bases. CDR1 and CDR2 (germline): SNHLY, FYNNEI. The CDR3 consists of 11 residues. CDR3 protein: CASSLAMEAFF. The CDR3 DNA reads TGTGCCAGCAGTCTTGCTATGGAAGCTTTCTTT. The full variable domain, rest sourced from reference TRBV2 and TRBJ1-1, is EPEVTQTPSHQVTQMGQEVILRCVPISNHLYFYWYRQILGQKVEFLVSFYNNEISEKSEIFDDQFSVERPDGSNFTLKIRSTKLEDSAMYFCASSLAMEAFFGQGTRLTVV.

The CDR3 DNA sequence: TGCGCCAGCAGCCTAAGCGGGACGAACACCGGGGAGCTGTTTTTT. Translation: CASSLSGTNTGELFF. The chain has TRBV5-1 and TRBJ2-2, with 7 bases lining up with TRBD2. Germline-derived CDR1 and CDR2 are SGHRS and YFSETQ. This CDR3 region has 15 residues. The junction had 3 bases not matched to a gene; V was cut back by 4 bases and J by 0 bases.

The rearrangement joins TRBV29-1 to TRBJ1-1, with D perhaps TRBD1 (6 bases). CDR1 SQVTM and CDR2 ANQGSEA come from the germline V gene. The CDR3 has 15 residues. The germline V and J ends were trimmed by 7 bases and 0 bases, with 18 bases remaining between them. CDR3 DNA sequence: TGCAGCGCCGAAGGTAGGGGGGGATTGAACACTGAAGCTTTCTTT. Protein product: CSAEGRGGLNTEAFF. The full variable domain, in which reference TRBV29-1 and TRBJ1-1 provide the parts outside the CDR3, is SAVISQKPSRDICQRGTSLTIQCQVDSQVTMMFWYRQQPGQSLTLIATANQGSEATYESGFVIDKFPISRPNLTFSTLTVSNMSPEDSSIYLCSAEGRGGLNTEAFFGQGTRLTVV.

This chain links TRBV19 with TRBJ2-7; weak D call: TRBD2 (5 bases). Trimming cost V 3 bases and J 5 bases, with 14 bases left between them. The germline V gene has CDR1 LNHDA and CDR2 SQIVND (reference sequence). The CDR3 consists of 14 residues. The CDR3 nucleotides are TGTGCCAGTAGTATTGACCGGGATAGCCACGAGCAGTACTTC. It codes for CASSIDRDSHEQYF.

This chain uses TRBV5-1 with TRBJ2-6, with D unclear. There are 14 residues in the CDR3. Trimming took off 1 base at V and 2 bases at J, with 4 bases between the two ends. Germline V CDR1 and CDR2: SGHRS, YFSETQ. The CDR3 reads CASSLSTGANVLTF. In nucleotides, the CDR3 is TGCGCCAGCAGCTTGAGCACTGGGGCCAACGTCCTGACTTTC.

The CDR3 is CASSPIGVPSEQYF. The CDR3 coding sequence is TGTGCCAGCAGCCCAATAGGGGTTCCGAGCGAGCAGTACTTC. The rearrangement joins TRBV7-2 to TRBJ2-7, with D tentatively TRBD1 (5 bases). With 5 bases removed from V and 6 bases from J, the gap between germline ends came to 17 bases. CDR1 and CDR2 (germline): SGHTA, FQGNSA. The CDR3 is 14 residues long.

The chain has TRBV5-5 and TRBJ2-2; 11 nucleotides match TRBD2. Germline trimming cut 3 bases from V and 0 bases from J; bases unmatched to any gene: 10. This CDR3 contains 19 residues. Germline assignment: CDR1 SGHKS and CDR2 YYEKEE (reference sequence). DNA for the CDR3: TGTGCCAGCAGCTCGTCATCCGGGACTAGCGGATCGAACACCGGGGAGCTGTTTTTT. This encodes CASSSSSGTSGSNTGELFF. Full variable domain (remainder filled in from reference TRBV5-5 and TRBJ2-2): DAGVTQSPTHLIKTRGQQVTLRCSPISGHKSVSWYQQVLGQGPQFIFQYYEKEERGRGNFPDRFSARQFPNYSSELNVNALLLGDSALYLCASSSSSGTSGSNTGELFFGEGSRLTVL.

The J gene is TRBJ2-7, the V gene TRBV11-2; tentative D call: TRBD1 (6 bases). The CDR3 has 16 amino acids. V lost 1 base, J lost 2 bases, and 15 bases lay in between. Germline V gives CDR1 SGHAT, CDR2 FQNNGV. CDR3 bases: TGTGCCAGCAGCTTAGCCAGACAGGTAGAAGCCTACGAGCAGTACTTC. Translation: CASSLARQVEAYEQYF.

DNA of the CDR3: TGCGCCAGCAGCCAGACCCCGGGACTGGCCACAGATACGCAGTATTTT. Protein sequence: CASSQTPGLATDTQYF. The chain is built from TRBV4-1 and TRBJ2-3; possibly TRBD2 for D (6 bases). There are 16 residues in the CDR3. V lost 3 bases, J lost 2 bases, and 15 bases lay in between. In germline, CDR1 is MGHRA, CDR2 YSYEKL.

The chain is built from TRBV5-6 and TRBJ2-5; 9 nucleotides line up with TRBD2. J was trimmed by 3 bases and V by 2 bases; bases with no gene match: 8. Germline loops: CDR1 SGHDT, CDR2 YYEEEE. CDR3 size: 16 residues. For the CDR3, the DNA is TGTGCCAGCAGCTTTTATAGCGGGGGTAGGAAAGAGACCCAGTACTTC. Translating gives CASSFYSGGRKETQYF.

In its sample, this clone was seen many times. The V and J genes are TRBV6-4 and TRBJ1-1, with D hard to call. Per the germline V gene, CDR1 is MRHNA and CDR2 is SNTAGT. V lost 0 bases and J 1 base, leaving 3 bases between the germline ends. CDR3 length equals 13 residues. CDR3 bases: TGTGCCAGCAGTGACTCACAGAACACTGAAGCTTTCTTT. This encodes CASSDSQNTEAFF.

The chain recombines TRBV19 with TRBJ1-6, with D unresolved. The CDR3 loop spans 15 amino acids. Germline V gene sequence: CDR1 LNHDA, CDR2 SQIVND (reference sequence). V lost 1 base to trimming and J lost 3 bases, with 7 bases between them. The CDR3 DNA reads as TGTGCCAGTAGTATAGCAGGACTCTATAATTCACCCCTCCACTTT. Its translation: CASSIAGLYNSPLHF.